This T cell receptor (beta chain) was captured in a study of blood T cell repertoires in COVID-19. Study summary: Some COVID-19 samples were acute and others convalescent; all came from the United States, Italy and Spain.

Recovered status in Cohort 3 required two negative PCRs, clearance, or symptom resolution. Study processing details: Amplified reference gene primers provided the basis for estimating nucleated cell counts. TCRdb's table, derived via immunoSEQ multiplex PCR, lists solely in-frame clones and lacks some. That table is the source of V, J and clone size, and D and trimming were worked out from the DNA. The sample includes about 180,000 clones, 84% of them seen just once. Trimming cost V 5 bases and J 0 bases, with 14 bases left between them. Looked up from germline, CDR1 is MDHEN and CDR2 is SYDVKM. The CDR3 covers 15 residues.

This TCR derives from a man aged 50 or older who had recovered from COVID-19. The rearrangement joins TRBV28 to TRBJ2-7; D may be TRBD1 (6 bases). Material for sequencing was PBMCs or T cells enriched from blood (not recorded which). CDR3 bases: TGTGCCAGCAGTCATCGGGACACCCACTCCTACGAGCAGTACTTC. Its translation is CASSHRDTHSYEQYF. The full variable domain, in which reference TRBV28 and TRBJ2-7 provide the parts outside the CDR3, is DVKVTQSSRYLVKRTGEKVFLECVQDMDHENMFWYRQDPGLGLRLIYFSYDVKMKEKGDIPEGYSVSREKKERFSLILESASTNQTSMYLCASSHRDTHSYEQYFGPGTRLTVT.